The 2 T cell receptor beta chains given below trace back to one sample, sequenced in a study of cytomegalovirus exposure and HLA in healthy donors. The protocol was immunoSEQ multiplex PCR, while the TCRdb copy is restricted to in-frame clones and leaves out a portion. The data hold almost 200,000 clones, with around 80% observed a single time. Sequenced sample: PBMCs. These receptors came from a woman aged 25-40 years in good health and CMV-seronegative.

This clone was detected only a few times. The chain employs TRBV30 and TRBJ1-1, with 8 bases fitting TRBD1. The length of the CDR3 is 14 residues. In germline, CDR1 is GTSNPN, CDR2 SVGIG (reference sequence). V lost 3 bases, J lost 6 bases, and 9 bases stayed unmatched. The CDR3 DNA reads as TGTGCCTGGAGAGGACAGGGAAGGGGATCTGAAGCTTTCTTT. Residues: CAWRGQGRGSEAFF.

The chain uses TRBV25-1 and TRBJ1-4; TRBD1 might be the D (5 bases). CDR1 is MGHDK, CDR2 SYGVNS, per germline. The CDR3 sequence is 15 residues long. V was cut by 1 base and J by 6 bases, with 12 bases left in between. DNA for the CDR3: TGTGCCAGCAGTGAATTAGGGGCGGGGGATGAAAAACTGTTTTTT. Translation gives CASSELGAGDEKLFF.